Listed below are T cell receptor beta chains from one sample, sequenced in a study of shared clonotypes between healthy human individuals. Sequencing was performed with immunoSEQ multiplex PCR; in TCRdb, only in-frame clones are kept and a portion is missing. Of about 2,500,000 clones in the sample, over 85% were seen once. The sequenced sample consisted of naive CD4+ T cells sorted from blood. Every receptor here comes from a man between 18 and 29 years old in good health. Each CDR3 is given with its conserved first and last residue. A D gene is named only where the DNA matches it firmly. The size entry is marked missing in some rows and otherwise reads once, few, many or a size class.

>TRBD1|15|once|TRBJ2-7|TRBV6-5
TGTGCCAGCAGTTCTACGGACAGGGGGTTACACGAGCAGTACTTC
CASSSTDRGLHEQYF
>-|13|-|TRBJ1-4|TRBV30
TGTGCCTGGAGTGTTGGGGCTAATGAAAAACTGTTTTTT
CAWSVGANEKLFF
>TRBD2|15|-|TRBJ2-3|TRBV7-2
TGTGCCAGCAGCTCGACTAGCTTATTCACAGATACGCAGTATTTT
CASSSTSLFTDTQYF
>-|9|-|TRBJ1-2|TRBV20-1
TGCGGTGTATCTTTGGGCTACACCTTC
CGVSLGYTF
>-|15|-|TRBJ1-2|TRBV5-5
TGTGCCAGCAGCTTGCCCACGGAATATAACTATGGCTACACCTTC
CASSLPTEYNYGYTF
>-|13|-|TRBJ2-7|TRBV6-1
TGTGCCAGCAGTGAAGCAGGATACCTCTCGCCGTACTTC
CASSEAGYLSPYF
>-|15|-|TRBJ2-7|TRBV15
TGTGCCACCAGCAGAGATCGAGGAACTACCTACGAGCAGTACTTC
CATSRDRGTTYEQYF
>TRBD2|15|-|TRBJ2-7|TRBV11-2
TGTGCCAGCAGCTTAGGAGCTAGCGGGAGGTACGAGCAGTACTTC
CASSLGASGRYEQYF
>TRBD2|15|-|TRBJ2-1|TRBV19
TGTGCCAGTAGTATAGCCCGCGGGAGCGGCAATGAGCAGTTCTTC
CASSIARGSGNEQFF
>TRBD2|17|once|TRBJ2-2|TRBV5-4
TGTGCCAGCAGCTCTGTTTTGGGTAGCGGGGTCACCGGGGAGCTGTTTTTT
CASSSVLGSGVTGELFF
>TRBD1|16|-|TRBJ1-5|TRBV19
TGTGCCAGTAGTCTCCATGGGGGACAGGGGCATCAGCCCCAGCATTTT
CASSLHGGQGHQPQHF
>TRBD2|16|-|TRBJ2-3|TRBV5-4
TGTGCCAGCAGCCCTGGAGGCGGGAGGGCTTCAGATACGCAGTATTTT
CASSPGGGRASDTQYF
>-|13|-|TRBJ1-2|TRBV6-5
TGTGCCAGCAGCATTAGCCAAGGCTATGGCTACACCTTC
CASSISQGYGYTF
>-|13|-|TRBJ2-3|TRBV7-2
TGTGCCAGCAGCTTTAGTAGCACAGATACGCAGTATTTT
CASSFSSTDTQYF
>-|15|-|TRBJ1-5|TRBV9
TGTGCCAGCAGCGCCCAAGATGGGCCCAATCAGCCCCAGCATTTT
CASSAQDGPNQPQHF
>-|15|-|TRBJ2-7|TRBV19
TGTGCCAGTAGTATTAGGGGTCTACACTCCTACGAGCAGTACTTC
CASSIRGLHSYEQYF
>TRBD1|14|-|TRBJ1-2|TRBV27
TGTGCCAGCACCCCTGAGACAGGGATCTATGGCTACACCTTC
CASTPETGIYGYTF
>TRBD2|17|-|TRBJ2-1|TRBV30
TGTGCCTGGAGTGTACTACTAGCGGGAACCCCCTCCAATGAGCAGTTCTTC
CAWSVLLAGTPSNEQFF
>-|13|-|TRBJ2-7|TRBV7-9
TGTGCCAGCAGCTTAATATCAGGCTACGAGCAGTACTTC
CASSLISGYEQYF
>-|16|-|TRBJ1-4|TRBV7-2
TGTGCCAGCAGCCCACGACAGTCAGCAACTAATGAAAAACTGTTTTTT
CASSPRQSATNEKLFF
>-|15|-|TRBJ2-1|TRBV5-1
TGCGCCAGCAGCTTTGATTCCCCCGCGAACAATGAGCAGTTCTTC
CASSFDSPANNEQFF
>TRBD1|15|-|TRBJ1-2|TRBV18
TGTGCCAGCTCACCTGGACAGGGGCATAACTATGGCTACACCTTC
CASSPGQGHNYGYTF